This TCR beta chain was found in a study of radiotherapy plus CTLA-4 blockade in lung cancer. Here immunoSEQ multiplex PCR was the method, and the copy in TCRdb shows in-frame clones only, minus some. The table shows under 40,000 clones, with roughly 70% occurring only once. Germline values: CDR1 LNHDA, CDR2 SQIVND (reference sequence). The CDR3 has 16 residues. V was clipped by 4 bases and J by 0 bases, with 13 bases between them. By sample share, this clone is medium-sized. The genes are TRBV19 and TRBJ2-1; D is tentatively TRBD1 or TRBD2 (5 bases each). The sequence was obtained from a human donor with non-small cell lung cancer who had stable disease on radiotherapy plus ipilimumab. This specimen consisted of peripheral blood, obtained from a patient treated with radiotherapy plus ipilimumab. This CDR3 is CASSSRDGSSYNEQFF. In nucleotides, the CDR3 is TGTGCCAGTAGTAGTCGGGACGGCTCCTCCTACAATGAGCAGTTCTTC. The full variable domain, in which reference TRBV19 and TRBJ2-1 provide the parts outside the CDR3, is DGGITQSPKYLFRKEGQNVTLSCEQNLNHDAMYWYRQDPGQGLRLIYYSQIVNDFQKGDIAEGYSVSREKKESFPLTVTSAQKNPTAFYLCASSSRDGSSYNEQFFGPGTRLTVL.